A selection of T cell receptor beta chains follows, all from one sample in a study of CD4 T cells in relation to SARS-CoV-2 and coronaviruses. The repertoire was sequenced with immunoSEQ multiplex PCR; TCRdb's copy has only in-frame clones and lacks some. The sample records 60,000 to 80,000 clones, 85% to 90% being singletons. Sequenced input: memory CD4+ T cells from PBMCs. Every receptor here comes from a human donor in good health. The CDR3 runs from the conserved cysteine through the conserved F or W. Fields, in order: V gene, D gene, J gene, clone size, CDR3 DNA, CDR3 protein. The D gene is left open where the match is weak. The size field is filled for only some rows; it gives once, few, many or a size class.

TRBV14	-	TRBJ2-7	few	TGTGCCAGCAGCCAAGTGATGGGGGCCGAGCAGTACTTC	CASSQVMGAEQYF
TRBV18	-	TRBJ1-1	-	TGTGCCAGCTCACCAGCCCTTGGCGGTGAGTTAAATGAAGCTTTCTTT	CASSPALGGELNEAFF
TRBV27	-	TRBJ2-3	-	TGTGCCAGCAGTCCGCGTAGGGCAGATACGCAGTATTTT	CASSPRRADTQYF
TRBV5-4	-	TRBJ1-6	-	TGTGCCAGCAGCTTGGTGCCCTACGGGAGTTCACCCCTCCACTTT	CASSLVPYGSSPLHF
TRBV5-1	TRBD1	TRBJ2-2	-	TGCGCCAGCAGCCCCGACAGGGCGGACACCGGGGAGCTGTTTTTT	CASSPDRADTGELFF
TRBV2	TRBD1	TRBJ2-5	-	TGTGCCAGCAGTGGGGACAGGGGTGGTACCCAGTACTTC	CASSGDRGGTQYF
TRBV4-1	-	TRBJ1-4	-	TGCGCCAGCAGCCGAACCAGTGGGACTAATGAAAAACTGTTTTTT	CASSRTSGTNEKLFF
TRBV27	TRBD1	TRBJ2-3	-	TGTGCCAGCAGCCCCGTAGACAGGGGGCAGTATTTT	CASSPVDRGQYF
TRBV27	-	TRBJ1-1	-	TGTGCCAGCAGTTTAAGTCTGGGGACTGAAGCTTTCTTT	CASSLSLGTEAFF
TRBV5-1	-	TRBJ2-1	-	TGCGCCAGCAGCTTGGGCAGCTCCTCCTACAATGAGCAGTTCTTC	CASSLGSSSYNEQFF
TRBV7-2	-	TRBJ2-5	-	TGTGCCAGCAGCCCACGCGTCTCCGGAGGAGAGACCCAGTACTTC	CASSPRVSGGETQYF
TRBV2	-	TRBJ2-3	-	TGTGCCAGCAGTGCAGAGCGTATACCAGATACGCAGTATTTT	CASSAERIPDTQYF
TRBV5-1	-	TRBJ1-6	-	TGCGCCAGCAGCTCTGGGACCGCGGGGAATTCACCCCTCCACTTT	CASSSGTAGNSPLHF
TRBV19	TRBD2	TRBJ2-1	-	TGTGCCAGTAGTCGGGGGCGGGAGGGCCTGGTTGATCAGCAGTTCTTC	CASSRGREGLVDQQFF
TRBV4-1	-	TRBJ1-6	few	TGCGCCAGCAGCCAAGATTATCAGGGATGGTCACCCCTCCACTTT	CASSQDYQGWSPLHF
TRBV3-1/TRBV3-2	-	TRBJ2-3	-	TGTGCCAGCAGCCAAGATTCTGGAATCAGCACAGATACGCAGTATTTT	CASSQDSGISTDTQYF
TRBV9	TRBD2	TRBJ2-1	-	TGTGCCAGCACCGGGACTAGCGGTCACAATGAGCAGTTCTTC	CASTGTSGHNEQFF
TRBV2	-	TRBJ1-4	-	TGTGCCAGCAATAGCCGCCCTAATGAAAAACTGTTTTTT	CASNSRPNEKLFF
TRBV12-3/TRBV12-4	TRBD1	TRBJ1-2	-	TGTGCCAGCAGTTTATCAGGGGGTTATGGCTACACCTTC	CASSLSGGYGYTF
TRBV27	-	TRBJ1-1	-	TGTGCCAGCAGTTCGACCCCGGGGCGCGGAGCTTTCTTT	CASSSTPGRGAFF
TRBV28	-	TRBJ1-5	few	TGTGCCAGCAGCCCAAAATTCCAGCCCCAGCATTTT	CASSPKFQPQHF
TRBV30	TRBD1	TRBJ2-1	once	TGTGCCTGGAGCGGGACAGGAAATGAGCAGTTCTTC	CAWSGTGNEQFF
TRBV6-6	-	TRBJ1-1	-	TGTGCCAGCAGTCGTACTGCAGGGAACACTGAAGCTTTCTTT	CASSRTAGNTEAFF
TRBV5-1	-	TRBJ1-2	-	TGCGCCAGCGGCGAGGCGCCCGGTAACTATGGCTACACCTTC	CASGEAPGNYGYTF
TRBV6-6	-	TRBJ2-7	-	TGTGCCAGCAGGCTACTGACGGTTACCTACGAGCAGTACTTC	CASRLLTVTYEQYF
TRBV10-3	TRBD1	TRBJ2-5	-	TGTGCCATCAGACCCGGACAGGCCCAAGAGACCCAGTACTTC	CAIRPGQAQETQYF
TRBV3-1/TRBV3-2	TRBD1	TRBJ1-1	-	TGTGCCAGCAGCCAATTGGACAGGGCGAACACTGAAGCTTTCTTT	CASSQLDRANTEAFF
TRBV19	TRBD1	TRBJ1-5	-	TGTGCCAGTACCCAACGGGGGACAGTTACTCAGCCCCAGCATTTT	CASTQRGTVTQPQHF
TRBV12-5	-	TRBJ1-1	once	TGTGCTAGTGGTTCCGGGACACTGAACACTGAAGCTTTCTTT	CASGSGTLNTEAFF
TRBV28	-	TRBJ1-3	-	TGTGCCATCACAGGGTCCCCTGGAAACACCATATATTTT	CAITGSPGNTIYF
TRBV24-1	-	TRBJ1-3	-	TGTGCCACCGACCTGGACAGTCCTGGAAACACCATATATTTT	CATDLDSPGNTIYF
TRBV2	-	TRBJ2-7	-	TGTGCCAGCAAGGAGGGGACACCTTCCTACGAGCAGTACTTC	CASKEGTPSYEQYF
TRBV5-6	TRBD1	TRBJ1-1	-	TGTGCCAGCAGCTGGAGGGACAGTGAGCCAGAAGCTTTCTTT	CASSWRDSEPEAFF
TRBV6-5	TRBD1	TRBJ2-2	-	TGTGCCAGCACCCGGGACAGGGCGGGCGGGGAGCTGTTTTTT	CASTRDRAGGELFF
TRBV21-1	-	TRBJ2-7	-	TGTGCCAGCAGCGAACAAAAGCGGGACAGGGACTACGAGCAGTACTTC	CASSEQKRDRDYEQYF
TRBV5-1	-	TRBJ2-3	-	TGCGCCAGCAGCTGGGGGCCCCCCCAGGGCGCAGATACGCAGTATTTT	CASSWGPPQGADTQYF
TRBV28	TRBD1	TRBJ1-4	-	TGTGCCAGCAGTTCCCCAACCCGGCCGACAGGGGGAGAAAAACTGTTTTTT	CASSSPTRPTGGEKLFF
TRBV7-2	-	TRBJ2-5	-	TGTGCCAGCAGCGGCGACATTGAAGAGACCCAGTACTTC	CASSGDIEETQYF
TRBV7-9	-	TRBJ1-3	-	TGTGCCAGCAGCTCAGTAGGGGGTTCTGGAAACACCATATATTTT	CASSSVGGSGNTIYF
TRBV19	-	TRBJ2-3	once	TGTGCCAGTAGTATAGGAGATACGCAGTATTTT	CASSIGDTQYF
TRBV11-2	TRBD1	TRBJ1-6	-	TGTGCCAGCAGCCCCTGGGACAGGATCTATTCACCCCTCCACTTT	CASSPWDRIYSPLHF
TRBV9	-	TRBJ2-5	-	TGTGCCAGCAACTACAGAGGGGAGTACCAAGAGACCCAGTACTTC	CASNYRGEYQETQYF
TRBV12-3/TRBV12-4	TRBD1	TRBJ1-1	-	TGTGCCAGCAGCCAACAGGGGGGTGGAGCTTTCTTT	CASSQQGGGAFF
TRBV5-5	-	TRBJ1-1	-	TGTGCCAGCAACAAAGACAGGTGGGCGACTGAAGCTTTCTTT	CASNKDRWATEAFF
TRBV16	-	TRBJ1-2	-	TGTGCCAGCAGCCAGGGGGCGAACTATGGCTACACCTTC	CASSQGANYGYTF
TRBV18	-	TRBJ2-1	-	TGTGCCAGCTCACCACGGACGGAAGATGAGCAGTTCTTC	CASSPRTEDEQFF
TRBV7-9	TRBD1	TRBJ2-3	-	TGTGCCAGCAGCTTAGGACAGGGAAATACGCAGTATTTT	CASSLGQGNTQYF
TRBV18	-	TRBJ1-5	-	TGTGCCACCCGAAGGGACATTTCTAGCAATCAGCCCCAGCATTTT	CATRRDISSNQPQHF
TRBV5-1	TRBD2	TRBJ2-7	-	TGCGCCAGCAGCTACGGGACTAGCGGAGAATACGAGCAGTACTTC	CASSYGTSGEYEQYF
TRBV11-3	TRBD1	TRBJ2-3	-	TGTGCCAGCAGCCCGGACAGGAGTGCCACAGATACGCAGTATTTT	CASSPDRSATDTQYF
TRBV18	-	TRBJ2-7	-	TGTGCCAGCTCACAACAGGATAGCTCCTACGAGCAGTACTTC	CASSQQDSSYEQYF
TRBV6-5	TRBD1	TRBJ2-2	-	TGTGCCAGCAGCCGACAGGGGAACACCGGGGAGCTGTTTTTT	CASSRQGNTGELFF
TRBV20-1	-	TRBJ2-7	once	TGCAGTGCTAACTTCCTTTACGAGCAGTACTTC	CSANFLYEQYF
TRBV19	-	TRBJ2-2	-	TGTGCCAGCTCCGGGACAATCACCGGGGAGCTGTTTTTT	CASSGTITGELFF
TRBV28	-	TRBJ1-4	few	TGTGCCAGCAGGGATTCTACAACTAATGAAAAACTGTTTTTT	CASRDSTTNEKLFF
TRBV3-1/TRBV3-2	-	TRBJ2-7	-	TGTGCCAGCAGCCTCAGACCCTCCTACGAGCAGTACTTC	CASSLRPSYEQYF
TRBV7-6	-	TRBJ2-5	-	TGTGCCAGCAGCTTAGCTTTCTGGGGGACCCAAGAGACCCAGTACTTC	CASSLAFWGTQETQYF
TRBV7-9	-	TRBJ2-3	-	TGTGCCAGCAGCTTGAGCACAGATACGCAGTATTTT	CASSLSTDTQYF
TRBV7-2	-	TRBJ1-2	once	TGTGCCAGCAGCTTAGGGGCCGGCTTGGATGGCTACACCTTC	CASSLGAGLDGYTF